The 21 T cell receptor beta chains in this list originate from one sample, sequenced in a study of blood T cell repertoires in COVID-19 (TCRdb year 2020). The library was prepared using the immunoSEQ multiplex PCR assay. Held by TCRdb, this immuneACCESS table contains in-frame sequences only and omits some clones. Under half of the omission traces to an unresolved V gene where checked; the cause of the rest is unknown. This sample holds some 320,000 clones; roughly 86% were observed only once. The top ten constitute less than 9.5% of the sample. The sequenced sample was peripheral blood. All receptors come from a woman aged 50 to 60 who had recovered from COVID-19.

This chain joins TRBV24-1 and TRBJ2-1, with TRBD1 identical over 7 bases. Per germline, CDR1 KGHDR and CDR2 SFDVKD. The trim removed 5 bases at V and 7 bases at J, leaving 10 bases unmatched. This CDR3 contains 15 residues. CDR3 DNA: TGTGCCACCAGTGGCCGGGACAGAAGGGGGAATGAGCAGTTCTTC. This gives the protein CATSGRDRRGNEQFF.

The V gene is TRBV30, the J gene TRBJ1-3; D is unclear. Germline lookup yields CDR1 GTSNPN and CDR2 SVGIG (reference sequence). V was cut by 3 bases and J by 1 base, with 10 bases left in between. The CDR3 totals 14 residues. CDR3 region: CAWRPGWSGNTIYF. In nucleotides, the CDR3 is TGTGCCTGGAGGCCCGGGTGGTCTGGAAACACCATATATTTT.

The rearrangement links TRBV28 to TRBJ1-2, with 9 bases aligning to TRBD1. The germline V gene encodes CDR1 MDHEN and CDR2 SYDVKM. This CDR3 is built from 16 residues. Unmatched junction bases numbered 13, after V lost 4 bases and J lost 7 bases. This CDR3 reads CASSSSRDRAFRGYTF. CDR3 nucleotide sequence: TGTGCCAGCAGTTCTAGCCGGGACAGGGCCTTTCGTGGCTACACCTTC.

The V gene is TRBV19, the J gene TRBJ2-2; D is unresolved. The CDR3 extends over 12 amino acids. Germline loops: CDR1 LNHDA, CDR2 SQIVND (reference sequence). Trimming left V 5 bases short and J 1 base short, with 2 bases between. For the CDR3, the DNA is TGTGCCAGTAGTCAGAACACCGGGGAGCTGTTTTTT. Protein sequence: CASSQNTGELFF.

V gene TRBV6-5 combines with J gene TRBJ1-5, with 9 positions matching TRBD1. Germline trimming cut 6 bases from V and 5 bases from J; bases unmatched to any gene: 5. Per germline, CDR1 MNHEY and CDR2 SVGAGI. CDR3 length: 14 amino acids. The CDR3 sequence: CASRTTGGDQPQHF. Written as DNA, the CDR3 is TGTGCCAGCAGGACCACAGGGGGCGATCAGCCCCAGCATTTT.

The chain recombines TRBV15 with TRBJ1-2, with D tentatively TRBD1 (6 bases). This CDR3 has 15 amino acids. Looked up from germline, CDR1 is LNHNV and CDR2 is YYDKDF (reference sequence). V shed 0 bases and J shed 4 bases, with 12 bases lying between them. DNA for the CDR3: TGTGCCACCAGCAGAGAAAGGGGGTCCGGCTATGGCTACACCTTC. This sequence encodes CATSRERGSGYGYTF.

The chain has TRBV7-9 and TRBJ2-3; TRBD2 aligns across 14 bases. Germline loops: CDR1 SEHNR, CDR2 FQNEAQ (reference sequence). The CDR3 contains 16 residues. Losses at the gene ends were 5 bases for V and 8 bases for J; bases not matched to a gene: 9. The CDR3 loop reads CASSPLGLAGVATQYF. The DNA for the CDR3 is TGTGCCAGCAGCCCGTTGGGACTAGCGGGAGTGGCTACGCAGTATTTT.

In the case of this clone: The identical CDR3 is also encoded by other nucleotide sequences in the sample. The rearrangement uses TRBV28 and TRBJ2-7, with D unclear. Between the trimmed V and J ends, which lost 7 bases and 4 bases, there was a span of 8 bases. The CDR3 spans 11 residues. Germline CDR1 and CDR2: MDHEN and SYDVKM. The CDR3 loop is CASTLGYEQYF. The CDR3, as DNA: TGTGCCAGCACCCTAGGATACGAGCAGTACTTC.

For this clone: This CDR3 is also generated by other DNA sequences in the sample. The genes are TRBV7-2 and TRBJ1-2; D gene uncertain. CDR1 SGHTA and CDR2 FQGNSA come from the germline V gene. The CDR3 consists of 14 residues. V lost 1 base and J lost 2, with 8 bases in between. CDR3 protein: CASSLGQSNYGYTF. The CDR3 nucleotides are TGTGCCAGCAGCTTAGGGCAGTCCAACTATGGCTACACCTTC.

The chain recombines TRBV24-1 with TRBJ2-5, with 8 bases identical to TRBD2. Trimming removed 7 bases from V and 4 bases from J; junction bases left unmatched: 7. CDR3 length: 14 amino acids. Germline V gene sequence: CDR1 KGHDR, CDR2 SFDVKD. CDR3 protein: CATSQGLVGETQYF. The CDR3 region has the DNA TGTGCCACCAGCCAGGGACTAGTAGGAGAGACCCAGTACTTC.

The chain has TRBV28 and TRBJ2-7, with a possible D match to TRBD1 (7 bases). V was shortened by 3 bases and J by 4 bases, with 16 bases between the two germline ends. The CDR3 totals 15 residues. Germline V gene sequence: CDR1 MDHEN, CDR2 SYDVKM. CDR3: CASSFRGVTSYEQYF. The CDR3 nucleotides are TGTGCCAGCAGTTTCAGGGGGGTGACATCTTACGAGCAGTACTTC.

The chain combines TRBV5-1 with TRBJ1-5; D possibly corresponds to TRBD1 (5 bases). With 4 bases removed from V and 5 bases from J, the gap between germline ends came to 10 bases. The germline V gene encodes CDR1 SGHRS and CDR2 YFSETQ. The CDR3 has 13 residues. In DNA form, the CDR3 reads TGCGCCAGCAGCATAGGGGTTGATCAGCCCCAGCATTTT. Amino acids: CASSIGVDQPQHF.

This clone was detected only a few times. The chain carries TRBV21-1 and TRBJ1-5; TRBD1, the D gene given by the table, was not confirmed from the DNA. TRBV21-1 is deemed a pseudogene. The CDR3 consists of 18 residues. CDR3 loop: CASKDSRLLSGSNQPQHF. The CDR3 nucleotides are TGTGCCAGCAAGGACAGTCGCCTCCTTTCGGGTAGCAATCAGCCCCAGCATTTT.

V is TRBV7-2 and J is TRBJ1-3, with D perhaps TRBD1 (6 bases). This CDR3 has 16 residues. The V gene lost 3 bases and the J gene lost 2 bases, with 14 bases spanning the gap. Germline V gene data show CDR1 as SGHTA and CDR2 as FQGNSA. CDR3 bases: TGTGCCAGCAGCTTGTGGGGGCCAGGGGCTGGAAACACCATATATTTT. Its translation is CASSLWGPGAGNTIYF.

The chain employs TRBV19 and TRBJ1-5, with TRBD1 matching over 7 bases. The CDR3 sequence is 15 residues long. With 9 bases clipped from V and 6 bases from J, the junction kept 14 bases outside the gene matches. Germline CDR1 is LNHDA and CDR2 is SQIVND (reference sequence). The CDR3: CASSPEGAGFQPQHF. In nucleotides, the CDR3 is TGTGCCAGCTCTCCAGAGGGGGCGGGCTTTCAGCCCCAGCATTTT.

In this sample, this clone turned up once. The CDR3 sequence: CATSRDPAGLYNEQFF. Written as DNA, the CDR3 is TGTGCCACCAGCAGAGATCCCGCGGGACTGTACAATGAGCAGTTCTTC. This sequence joins TRBV15 and TRBJ2-1, with D maybe TRBD2 (6 bases). This CDR3 region has 16 residues. Trimming removed 0 bases at V and 4 bases at J, with 13 bases between. Germline V gene lookup returns CDR1 LNHNV and CDR2 YYDKDF (reference sequence).

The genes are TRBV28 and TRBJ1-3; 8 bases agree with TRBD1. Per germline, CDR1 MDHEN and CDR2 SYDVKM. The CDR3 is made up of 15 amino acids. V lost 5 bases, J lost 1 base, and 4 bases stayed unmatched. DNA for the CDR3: TGTGCCAGCAGTACCGGACAGGGATCTGGAAACACCATATATTTT. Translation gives CASSTGQGSGNTIYF.

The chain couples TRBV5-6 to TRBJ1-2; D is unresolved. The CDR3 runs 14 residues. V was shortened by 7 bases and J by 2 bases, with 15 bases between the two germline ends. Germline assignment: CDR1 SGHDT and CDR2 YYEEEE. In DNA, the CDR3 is TGTGCCAGCGCTAGGGCGGGTCCCAACTATGGCTACACCTTC. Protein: CASARAGPNYGYTF.

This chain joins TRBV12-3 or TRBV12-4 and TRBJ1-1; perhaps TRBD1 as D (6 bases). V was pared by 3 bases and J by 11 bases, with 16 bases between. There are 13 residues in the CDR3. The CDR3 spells CASSFPGGPGAFF. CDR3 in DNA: TGTGCCAGCAGTTTTCCCGGGGGGCCGGGGGCTTTCTTT.

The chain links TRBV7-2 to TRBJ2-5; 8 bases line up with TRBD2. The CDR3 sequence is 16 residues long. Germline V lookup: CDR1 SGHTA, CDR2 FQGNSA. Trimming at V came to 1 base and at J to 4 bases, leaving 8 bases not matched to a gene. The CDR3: CASSLGRGGLRETQYF. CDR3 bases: TGTGCCAGCAGCTTAGGTCGGGGGGGCCTCCGAGAGACCCAGTACTTC.

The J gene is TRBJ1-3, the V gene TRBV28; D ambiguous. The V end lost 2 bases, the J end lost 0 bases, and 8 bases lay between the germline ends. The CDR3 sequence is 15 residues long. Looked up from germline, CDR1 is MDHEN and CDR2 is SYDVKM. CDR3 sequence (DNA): TGTGCCAGCAGTTTAGCTGGGAGCTCTGGAAACACCATATATTTT. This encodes CASSLAGSSGNTIYF.